This is a list of T cell receptor beta chains from one sample in a study of shared clonotypes between healthy human individuals. The repertoire was sequenced with immunoSEQ multiplex PCR; TCRdb's copy has only in-frame clones and lacks some. The repertoire holds some 2,000,000 clones, 90% to 96% seen once, with around 0.13% in the top ten. Specimen: naive CD4+ T cells sorted from blood. These receptors all stem from a young man in good health. Both conserved end residues are part of each CDR3. A D gene is named only where the DNA matches it firmly. Clone size is not always given. Where it is, it says once, few, many or a class for expanded clones.

d_call clone_size j_call v_call cdr3_nt cdr3_aa
NA NA TRBJ2-7 TRBV5-1 TGCGCCAGCAGCTTGCCGGGAATAACCTACGAGCAGTACTTC CASSLPGITYEQYF
NA NA TRBJ2-1 TRBV18 TGTGCCAGCTCACCACTTTCGGGGAACTACAATGAGCAGTTCTTC CASSPLSGNYNEQFF
TRBD2 NA TRBJ2-7 TRBV13 TGTGCCAGCAGCTTCCTCAGCGGGGGGGCGGAGGAGCAGTACTTC CASSFLSGGAEEQYF
NA NA TRBJ2-7 TRBV6-5 TGTGCCAGCACCTTAAAAGGGAACAGCTGGAACGAGCAGTACTTC CASTLKGNSWNEQYF
TRBD1 NA TRBJ2-5 TRBV7-9 TGTGCCAGCAGCTTAGCCTATGGGACAGGGGGTCGGTTGTGGACCCAGTACTTC CASSLAYGTGGRLWTQYF
NA NA TRBJ1-2 TRBV5-1 TGCGCCAGCAGCTTGGAAGGGTCATATGGCTACACCTTC CASSLEGSYGYTF
NA NA TRBJ1-6 TRBV25-1 TGTGCCAGCAGCCCCAGAGCCTCCTATAATTCACCCCTCCACTTT CASSPRASYNSPLHF
TRBD1 NA TRBJ1-2 TRBV30 TGTGCCTGGAGTGTATTGGGGACAGGGACCTATGGCTACACCTTC CAWSVLGTGTYGYTF
NA NA TRBJ2-5 TRBV7-2 TGTGCCAGCAGCCAGGGACCAAGGCAAGAGACCCAGTACTTC CASSQGPRQETQYF
TRBD2 NA TRBJ2-3 TRBV5-1 TGCGCCAGCAGCTTGGGACTAGCGGGGGACACAGATACGCAGTATTTT CASSLGLAGDTDTQYF
TRBD1 once TRBJ2-2 TRBV30 TGTGCCTGGAGGAGCGGGACAGGGTTCGGGGAGCTGTTTTTT CAWRSGTGFGELFF
TRBD1 NA TRBJ2-7 TRBV7-2 TGTGCCAGCAACCGGGACAGGAACTACGAGCAGTACTTC CASNRDRNYEQYF
NA NA TRBJ1-5 TRBV30 TGTGCCTGGAGTGTCTTATCCTCGGGGCCCCAGCATTTT CAWSVLSSGPQHF